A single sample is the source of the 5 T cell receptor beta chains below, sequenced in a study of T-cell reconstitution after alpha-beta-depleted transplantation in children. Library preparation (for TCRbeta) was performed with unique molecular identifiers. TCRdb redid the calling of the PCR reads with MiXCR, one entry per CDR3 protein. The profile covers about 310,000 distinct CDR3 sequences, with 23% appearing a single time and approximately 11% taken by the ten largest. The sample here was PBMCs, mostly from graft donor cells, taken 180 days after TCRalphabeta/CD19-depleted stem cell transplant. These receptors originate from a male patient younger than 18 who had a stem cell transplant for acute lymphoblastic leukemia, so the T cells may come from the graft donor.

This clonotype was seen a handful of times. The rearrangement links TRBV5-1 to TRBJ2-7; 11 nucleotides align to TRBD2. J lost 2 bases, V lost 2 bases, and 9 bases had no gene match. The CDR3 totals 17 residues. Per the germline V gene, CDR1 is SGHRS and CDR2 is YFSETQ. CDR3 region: CASSLRTSGRGAYEQYF. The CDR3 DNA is TGCGCCAGCAGCTTACGAACTAGCGGGAGAGGGGCCTACGAGCAGTACTTC.

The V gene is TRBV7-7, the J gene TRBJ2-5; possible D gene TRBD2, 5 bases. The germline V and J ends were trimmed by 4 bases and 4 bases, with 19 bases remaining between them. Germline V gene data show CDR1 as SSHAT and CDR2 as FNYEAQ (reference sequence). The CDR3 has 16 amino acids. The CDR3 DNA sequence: TGTGCCAGCAGCTCAAACGGGAATACCCCCACAGAGACCCAGTACTTC. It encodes CASSSNGNTPTETQYF.

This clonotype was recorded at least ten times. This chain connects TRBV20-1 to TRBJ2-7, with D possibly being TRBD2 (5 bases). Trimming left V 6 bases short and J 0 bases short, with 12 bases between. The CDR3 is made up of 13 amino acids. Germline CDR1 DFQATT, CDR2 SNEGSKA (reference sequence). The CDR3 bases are TGCAGTGCGCTCAGAGGGAGCTCCTACGAGCAGTACTTC. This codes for CSALRGSSYEQYF.

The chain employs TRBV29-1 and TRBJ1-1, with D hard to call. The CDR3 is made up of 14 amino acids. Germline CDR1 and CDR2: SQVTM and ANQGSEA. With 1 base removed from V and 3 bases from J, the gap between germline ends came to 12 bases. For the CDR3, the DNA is TGCAGCGTTGAAGCCCTACTTGGGGACACTGAAGCTTTCTTT. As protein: CSVEALLGDTEAFF.

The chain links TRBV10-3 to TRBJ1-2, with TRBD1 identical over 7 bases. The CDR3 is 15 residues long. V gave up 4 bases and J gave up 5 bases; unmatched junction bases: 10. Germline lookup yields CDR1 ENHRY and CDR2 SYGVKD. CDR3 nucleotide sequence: TGTGCCATCAGTGCCGGGACAGAAGGGCCTTATGGCTACACCTTC. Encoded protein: CAISAGTEGPYGYTF.